The 9 T cell receptor beta chains presented below share a single source sample, sequenced in a study of T cell clones after liver transplantation. Here immunoSEQ multiplex PCR was the method, and the copy in TCRdb shows in-frame clones only, minus some. The repertoire consists of 65,000 to 70,000 clones, with almost 95% occurring once and the leading ten covering over 0.75%. Sequencing used CD4+ T cells from blood, obtained about 26 months after liver transplant. The receptors here all came from a human patient who received a liver transplant. Some of the T cells might come from the graft donor.

The V call is TRBV6-1, the J call TRBJ1-5; tentative D call: TRBD1 (5 bases). From germline, CDR1 is MNHNS and CDR2 SASEGT. V shed 3 bases and J shed 6 bases, with 9 bases lying between them. CDR3 length: 13 residues. The CDR3 DNA follows: TGTGCCAGCAGTGAGGCTGGGGGTCAGCCCCAGCATTTT. Amino acid sequence: CASSEAGGQPQHF.

The rearrangement uses TRBV19 and TRBJ2-7; D is unresolved. The CDR3 is 14 residues long. Germline lookup yields CDR1 LNHDA and CDR2 SQIVND (reference sequence). V lost 4 bases and J lost 3, with 13 bases in between. CDR3 sequence reads: CASSRGLIIYEQYF. The CDR3 region has the DNA TGTGCCAGTAGTAGGGGATTGATTATCTACGAGCAGTACTTC.

The chain has TRBV19 and TRBJ1-4; TRBD1 aligns across 7 bases. V was clipped by 3 bases and J by 1 base; unmatched bases: 5. The CDR3 is 16 amino acids. The germline V gene encodes CDR1 LNHDA and CDR2 SQIVND (reference sequence). The CDR3: CASSITQGKTNEKLFF. The DNA for the CDR3 is TGTGCCAGTAGTATTACACAGGGGAAAACTAATGAAAAACTGTTTTTT.

The chain carries TRBV5-8 and TRBJ2-4; 8 bases match TRBD1. This CDR3 is built from 15 residues. Germline CDR1 reads SGHTS; CDR2 reads YDEGEE. Trimming at V came to 4 bases and at J to 7 bases, leaving 10 bases not matched to a gene. The CDR3 sequence is CASSQRTGPLNIQYF. For the CDR3, the DNA is TGTGCCAGCAGCCAACGGACAGGGCCCCTGAACATTCAGTACTTC.

The V call is TRBV7-2, the J call TRBJ2-5; D call uncertain. The V and J ends lost 5 bases and 0 bases respectively, with 7 bases between them. Germline CDR1 SGHTA, CDR2 FQGNSA. The CDR3 runs 13 residues. CDR3 sequence reads: CASSHRDQETQYF. The CDR3 nucleotides read TGTGCCAGCAGCCATCGGGACCAAGAGACCCAGTACTTC.

DNA for the CDR3: TGTGCCAGCTCACCAGATGGAGGGGGTGGCTACACCTTC. This translates into CASSPDGGGGYTF. The chain recombines TRBV18 with TRBJ1-2, with D tentatively TRBD1 (6 bases). Trimming left V 2 bases short and J 7 bases short, with 11 bases between. The CDR3 contains 13 residues. CDR1 is KGHSH and CDR2 is LQKENI in the germline V gene.

The genes are TRBV30 and TRBJ2-2; 7 bases map to TRBD2. Losses at the gene ends were 3 bases for V and 3 bases for J; bases not matched to a gene: 4. The length of the CDR3 is 14 residues. CDR1 is GTSNPN, CDR2 SVGIG, per germline (reference sequence). CDR3 bases: TGTGCCTGGAGCCTTGGGGGGGACACCGGGGAGCTGTTTTTT. Protein sequence: CAWSLGGDTGELFF.

The gene calls are TRBV11-3 and TRBJ2-7; 8 bases line up with TRBD2. Germline V lookup: CDR1 SGHNT, CDR2 YENEEA. Trimming cost V 4 bases and J 5 bases; bases outside gene matches: 10. The CDR3 totals 15 residues. CDR3 loop: CASSSGSGRVDEQYF. For the CDR3, the DNA is TGTGCCAGCAGCTCCGGAAGCGGGAGAGTCGACGAGCAGTACTTC. Full variable domain (missing parts from reference TRBV11-3 and TRBJ2-7): EAGVVQSPRYKIIEKKQPVAFWCNPISGHNTLYWYLQNLGQGPELLIRYENEEAVDDSQLPKDRFSAERLKGVDSTLKIQPAELGDSAVYLCASSSGSGRVDEQYFGPGTRLTVT.

The J gene is TRBJ2-1, the V gene TRBV7-2, with D tentatively TRBD1 or TRBD2 (5 bases each). The CDR3 consists of 17 residues. Germline CDR1 is SGHTA and CDR2 is FQGNSA. The V and J ends lost 4 bases and 5 bases respectively, with 21 bases between them. CDR3 nucleotide sequence: TGTGCCAGCAGCTGGGACGGAGTAGATGACCTACACAATGAGCAGTTCTTC. Its translation is CASSWDGVDDLHNEQFF.